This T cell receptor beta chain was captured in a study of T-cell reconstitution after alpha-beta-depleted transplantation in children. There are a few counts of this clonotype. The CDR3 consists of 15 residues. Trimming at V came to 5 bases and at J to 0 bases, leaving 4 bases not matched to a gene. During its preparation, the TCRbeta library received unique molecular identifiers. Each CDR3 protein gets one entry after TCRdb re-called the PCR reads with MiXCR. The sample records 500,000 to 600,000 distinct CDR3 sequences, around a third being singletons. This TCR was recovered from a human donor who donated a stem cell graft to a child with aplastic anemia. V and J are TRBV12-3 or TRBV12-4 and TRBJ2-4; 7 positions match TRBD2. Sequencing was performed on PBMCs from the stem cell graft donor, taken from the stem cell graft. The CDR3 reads CASSTLAGAKNIQYF. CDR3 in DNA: TGTGCCAGCAGTACATTAGCGGGAGCCAAAAACATTCAGTACTTC.